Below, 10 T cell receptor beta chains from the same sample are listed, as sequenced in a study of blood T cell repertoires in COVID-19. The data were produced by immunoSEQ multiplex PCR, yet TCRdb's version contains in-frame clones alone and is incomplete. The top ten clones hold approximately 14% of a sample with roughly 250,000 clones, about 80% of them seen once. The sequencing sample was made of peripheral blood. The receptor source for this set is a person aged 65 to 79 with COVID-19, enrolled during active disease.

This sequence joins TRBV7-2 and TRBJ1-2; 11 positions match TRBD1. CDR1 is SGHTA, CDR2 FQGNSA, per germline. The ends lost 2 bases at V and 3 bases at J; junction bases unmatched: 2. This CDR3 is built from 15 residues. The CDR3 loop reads CASSLRTGGDYGYTF. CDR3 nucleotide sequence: TGTGCCAGCAGCTTAAGGACAGGGGGCGACTATGGCTACACCTTC.

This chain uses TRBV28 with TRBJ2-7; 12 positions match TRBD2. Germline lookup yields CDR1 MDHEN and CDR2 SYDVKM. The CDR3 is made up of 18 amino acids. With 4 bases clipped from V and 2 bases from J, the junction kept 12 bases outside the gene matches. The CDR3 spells CASSSPTPSGGAPYEQYF. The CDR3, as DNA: TGTGCCAGCAGTTCCCCCACCCCTAGCGGGGGGGCACCCTACGAGCAGTACTTC.

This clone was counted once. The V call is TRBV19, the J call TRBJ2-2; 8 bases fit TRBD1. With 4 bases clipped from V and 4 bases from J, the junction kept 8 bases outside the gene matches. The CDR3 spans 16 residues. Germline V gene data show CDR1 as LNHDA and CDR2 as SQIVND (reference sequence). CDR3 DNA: TGTGCCAGTAGTAAACCAGGGGGCGGTAGCACCGGGGAGCTGTTTTTT. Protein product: CASSKPGGGSTGELFF.

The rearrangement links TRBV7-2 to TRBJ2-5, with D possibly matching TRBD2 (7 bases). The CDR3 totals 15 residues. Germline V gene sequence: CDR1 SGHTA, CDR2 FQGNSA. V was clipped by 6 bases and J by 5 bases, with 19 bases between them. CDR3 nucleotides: TGTGCCAGCAGGGAAGGGGGGGCTAGGATGGAGACCCAGTACTTC. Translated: CASREGGARMETQYF.

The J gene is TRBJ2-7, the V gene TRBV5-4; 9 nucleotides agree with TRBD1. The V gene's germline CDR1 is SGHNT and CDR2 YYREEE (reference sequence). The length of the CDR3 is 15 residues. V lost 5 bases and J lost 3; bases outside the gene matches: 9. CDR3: CASSKRGQGNYEQYF. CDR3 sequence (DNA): TGTGCCAGCAGTAAACGGGGACAGGGAAACTACGAGCAGTACTTC.

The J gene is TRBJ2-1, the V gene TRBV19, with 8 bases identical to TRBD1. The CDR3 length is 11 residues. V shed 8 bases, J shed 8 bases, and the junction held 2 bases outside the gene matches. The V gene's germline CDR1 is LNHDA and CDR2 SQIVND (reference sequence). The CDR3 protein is CASDRGYEQFF. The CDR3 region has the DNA TGTGCCAGTGACAGGGGATATGAGCAGTTCTTC.

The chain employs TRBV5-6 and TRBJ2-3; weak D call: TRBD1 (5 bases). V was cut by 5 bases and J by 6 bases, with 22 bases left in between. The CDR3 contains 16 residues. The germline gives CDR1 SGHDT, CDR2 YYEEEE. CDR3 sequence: CASSPKGIGSWDTQYF. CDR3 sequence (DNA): TGTGCCAGCAGTCCAAAGGGGATAGGGTCATGGGATACGCAGTATTTT.

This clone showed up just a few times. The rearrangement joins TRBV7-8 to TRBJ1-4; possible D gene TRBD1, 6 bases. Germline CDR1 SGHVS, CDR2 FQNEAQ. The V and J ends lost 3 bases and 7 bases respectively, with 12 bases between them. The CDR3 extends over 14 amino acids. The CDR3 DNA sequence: TGTGCCAGCAGCTTTGGGGGCACTGGTGAAAAACTGTTTTTT. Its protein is CASSFGGTGEKLFF.

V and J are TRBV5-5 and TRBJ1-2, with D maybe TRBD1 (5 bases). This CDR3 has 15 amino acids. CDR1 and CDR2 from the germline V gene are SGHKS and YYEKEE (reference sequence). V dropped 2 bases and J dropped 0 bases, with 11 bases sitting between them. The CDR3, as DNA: TGTGCCAGCAGCTTCGACAGTTATCCTAACTATGGCTACACCTTC. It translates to CASSFDSYPNYGYTF.

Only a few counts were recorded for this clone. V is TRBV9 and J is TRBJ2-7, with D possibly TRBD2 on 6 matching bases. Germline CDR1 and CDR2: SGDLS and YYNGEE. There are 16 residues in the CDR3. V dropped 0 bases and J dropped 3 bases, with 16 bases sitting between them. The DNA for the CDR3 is TGTGCCAGCAGCGTAGGATCGCGGGGTGACCTCTACGAGCAGTACTTC. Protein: CASSVGSRGDLYEQYF.